This TCR beta chain was observed in a study of T-cell reconstitution after alpha-beta-depleted transplantation in children. Using unique molecular identifiers, the investigators prepared the TCRbeta library. Each CDR3 protein is one row after TCRdb ran MiXCR on the PCR reads. This table has 300,000 or so distinct CDR3 sequences, 9.9% appearing once. In its sample, this clonotype was seen many times. CDR1 and CDR2 from the germline V gene are MNHEY and SMNVEV (reference sequence). The junction had 6 bases not matched to a gene; V was cut back by 6 bases and J by 5 bases. This CDR3 comprises 14 residues.

The chain combines TRBV27 with TRBJ1-1; 10 nucleotides agree with TRBD1. The input for sequencing was PBMCs from the stem cell graft donor, taken from the stem cell graft. This receptor was obtained from a human donor who donated a stem cell graft to a child with SCID. The CDR3 DNA reads as TGTGCCAGCAGACCTGGGACAGGGGTAACTGAAGCTTTCTTT. It codes for CASRPGTGVTEAFF.